The 19 T cell receptor beta chains below all came from one sample that was sequenced in a study of blood T cell repertoires in COVID-19. Clones were sequenced by immunoSEQ multiplex PCR, and TCRdb holds only the in-frame ones, with some missing. The table has 150,000 to 180,000 clones, about 89% seen once. Sequencing input: peripheral blood. Receptors were obtained from a man aged 50 or older with acute or convalescent COVID-19.

The chain carries TRBV5-6 and TRBJ2-7; tentative D call: TRBD1 (5 bases). Germline-derived CDR1 and CDR2 are SGHDT and YYEEEE. The CDR3 covers 15 residues. Trimming cost V 5 bases and J 0 bases, with 15 bases left between them. The CDR3 DNA sequence: TGTGCCAGCAGGGAAAGGGGCCTCAGCTCCTACGAGCAGTACGTC. Protein sequence: CASRERGLSSYEQYV.

The chain joins TRBV19 to TRBJ1-4; 7 nucleotides match TRBD1. Germline-derived CDR1 and CDR2 are LNHDA and SQIVND (reference sequence). This CDR3 is 15 amino acids long. V shed 6 bases and J 0 bases; nucleotides not matched to a gene: 4. CDR3 sequence: CASRRQGSTNEKLFF. For the CDR3, the DNA is TGTGCCAGTAGACGACAGGGATCAACTAATGAAAAACTGTTTTTT.

The rearrangement links TRBV7-9 to TRBJ2-3, with 8 nucleotides matching TRBD2. Unmatched junction bases numbered 12, after V lost 1 base and J lost 0 bases. Germline loops: CDR1 SEHNR, CDR2 FQNEAQ (reference sequence). CDR3 length: 19 amino acids. The CDR3 here is CASSLVLRTGLESTDTQYF. CDR3 in DNA: TGTGCCAGCAGCTTAGTACTCCGGACGGGACTAGAGAGCACAGATACGCAGTATTTT. Together with reference TRBV7-9 and TRBJ2-3, the CDR3 gives the full variable domain: DTGVSQNPRHKITKRGQNVTFRCDPISEHNRLYWYRQTLGQGPEFLTYFQNEAQLEKSRLLSDRFSAERPKGSFSTLEIQRTEQGDSAMYLCASSLVLRTGLESTDTQYFGPGTRLTVL.

This chain connects TRBV29-1 to TRBJ2-5, with 9 positions matching TRBD1. CDR1 is SQVTM and CDR2 is ANQGSEA in the germline V gene. The CDR3 totals 17 residues. Trimming took 3 bases from V and 1 from J; bases not matched to a gene: 12. CDR3: CSVELMDRGLTQETQYF. CDR3 sequence (DNA): TGCAGCGTTGAGTTGATGGACAGGGGCCTGACCCAAGAGACCCAGTACTTC. The complete variable domain, with remaining parts taken from reference TRBV29-1 and TRBJ2-5, reads SAVISQKPSRDICQRGTSLTIQCQVDSQVTMMFWYRQQPGQSLTLIATANQGSEATYESGFVIDKFPISRPNLTFSTLTVSNMSPEDSSIYLCSVELMDRGLTQETQYFGPGTRLLVL.

The chain couples TRBV19 to TRBJ2-2, with D possibly being TRBD2 (6 bases). The CDR3 spans 14 residues. From germline, CDR1 is LNHDA and CDR2 SQIVND (reference sequence). With 7 bases removed from V and 7 bases from J, the gap between germline ends came to 16 bases. CDR3 in amino acids: CASIMTGVGGELFF. The CDR3 coding sequence is TGTGCCAGTATCATGACGGGGGTCGGCGGGGAGCTGTTTTTT. The full variable domain, its missing parts supplied by reference TRBV19 and TRBJ2-2, is DGGITQSPKYLFRKEGQNVTLSCEQNLNHDAMYWYRQDPGQGLRLIYYSQIVNDFQKGDIAEGYSVSREKKESFPLTVTSAQKNPTAFYLCASIMTGVGGELFFGEGSRLTVL.

V usage is TRBV10-2 and J usage is TRBJ1-4; 10 bases line up with TRBD1. Germline CDR1 is WSHSY and CDR2 is SAAADI. This CDR3 comprises 14 residues. V gave up 6 bases and J gave up 6 bases; unmatched junction bases: 4. CDR3 sequence reads: CASRRTGGDEKLFF. The DNA of the CDR3 is TGCGCCAGCAGGAGGACAGGGGGGGATGAAAAACTGTTTTTT.

The chain couples TRBV27 to TRBJ2-7; TRBD2 matches 7 bases. Germline V CDR1 and CDR2: MNHEY, SMNVEV (reference sequence). V was clipped by 2 bases and J by 2 bases; unmatched bases: 6. The CDR3 loop spans 15 amino acids. CDR3 protein: CASSLASGATYEQYF. As DNA, the CDR3 is TGTGCCAGCAGTTTAGCTAGCGGAGCAACCTACGAGCAGTACTTC.

V usage is TRBV3-1 (or the pseudogene TRBV3-2) and J usage is TRBJ2-1, with TRBD2 identical over 8 bases. Germline trimming cut 3 bases from V and 0 bases from J; bases unmatched to any gene: 16. This CDR3 is built from 20 residues. Germline lookup yields CDR1 LGHDT and CDR2 YNNKEL (reference sequence). CDR3: CASSHPRRAGDPRSYNEQFF. CDR3 DNA: TGTGCCAGCAGCCATCCCCGGAGAGCGGGAGACCCCCGCTCCTACAATGAGCAGTTCTTC.

This sequence joins TRBV6-5 and TRBJ2-7; TRBD1 might be the D (6 bases). The CDR3 consists of 15 residues. V was pared by 5 bases and J by 11 bases, with 25 bases between. Per the germline V gene, CDR1 is MNHEY and CDR2 is SVGAGI. CDR3 DNA: TGTGCCAGCAGTATAAATCCGAACGAAAGGACAGTTGAGTACGTC. It specifies CASSINPNERTVEYV.

The chain recombines TRBV24-1 with TRBJ2-3; tentatively, D is TRBD1 (5 bases). Trimming removed 3 bases at V and 10 bases at J, with 10 bases between. Per germline, CDR1 KGHDR and CDR2 SFDVKD. The CDR3 is 12 amino acids. The CDR3 protein is CATSDPGAPQYF. The CDR3 DNA follows: TGTGCCACCAGTGATCCTGGGGCCCCGCAGTATTTT.

Here the CDR3 DNA reads TGTGCCAGAAGCTTGGCGGAGGCAGAGCGTTACAATGAGCAGTTCTTC. It encodes CARSLAEAERYNEQFF. This chain connects TRBV5-3 to TRBJ2-1; perhaps TRBD2 as D (5 bases). TRBV5-3 is designated an ORF whose function remains uncertain. The CDR3 extends over 16 amino acids. V was pared by 0 bases and J by 4 bases, with 14 bases between.

This clone was detected once. This CDR3 reads CASSLSGRVADTQYF. The CDR3 DNA follows: TGTGCCAGCAGCCTAAGCGGGAGGGTAGCAGATACGCAGTATTTT. The genes are TRBV3-1 (or the pseudogene TRBV3-2) and TRBJ2-3; the match to TRBD2 covers 10 bases. The CDR3 has 15 residues. The junction had 5 bases not matched to a gene; V was cut back by 4 bases and J by 4 bases. Germline loops: CDR1 LGHDT, CDR2 YNNKEL (reference sequence).

The V gene is TRBV7-8, the J gene TRBJ2-2; D is undetermined. The CDR3 is made up of 14 amino acids. In germline, CDR1 is SGHVS, CDR2 FQNEAQ. The V gene lost 4 bases and the J gene lost 1 base, with 7 bases spanning the gap. CDR3 sequence: CASSSTENTGELFF. The CDR3 coding sequence is TGTGCCAGCAGCTCAACAGAGAACACCGGGGAGCTGTTTTTT.

The V and J genes are TRBV7-2 and TRBJ2-1, with a weak D call TRBD2 (5 bases). Looked up from germline, CDR1 is SGHTA and CDR2 is FQGNSA. V was cut by 1 base and J by 2 bases, with 9 bases left in between. The CDR3 extends over 15 amino acids. The CDR3 spells CASSLDSGPYNEQFF. The CDR3 DNA reads as TGTGCCAGCAGCTTAGACAGCGGCCCCTACAATGAGCAGTTCTTC.

The chain is built from TRBV19 and TRBJ2-1, with 15 bases that match TRBD2. The germline V gene has CDR1 LNHDA and CDR2 SQIVND (reference sequence). The CDR3 sequence is 15 residues long. V was clipped by 4 bases and J by 9 bases; unmatched bases: 4. The CDR3 DNA sequence: TGTGCCAGTAGTAGGACTAGCGGGAGGGTGGGTGAGCAGTTCTTC. This sequence encodes CASSRTSGRVGEQFF.

This clone was seen just once. V usage is TRBV4-3 and J usage is TRBJ1-1; D may be TRBD1 (5 bases). Trimming left V 0 bases short and J 0 bases short, with 14 bases between. Germline CDR1 reads LGHNA; CDR2 reads YSLEER. CDR3 size: 17 residues. CDR3 loop: CASSQDPQGPMNTEAFF. The CDR3 nucleotides read TGCGCCAGCAGCCAAGATCCCCAGGGCCCCATGAACACTGAAGCTTTCTTT.

This clone has a single count. V is TRBV28 and J is TRBJ2-7; 9 bases line up with TRBD1. This CDR3 has 14 amino acids. The germline V gene encodes CDR1 MDHEN and CDR2 SYDVKM. The V gene end was trimmed by 8 bases and the J gene end by 4 bases; junction bases not matched to a gene: 9. This CDR3 is CASGVPGQGYEQYF. The CDR3 nucleotides read TGTGCCAGCGGGGTACCGGGACAGGGATACGAGCAGTACTTC.

The J gene is TRBJ2-7, the V gene TRBV18, with 11 bases that match TRBD2. The length of the CDR3 is 19 residues. V shed 4 bases, J shed 0 bases, and the junction held 14 bases outside the gene matches. Germline CDR1 is KGHSH and CDR2 is LQKENI. The CDR3 spells CASSLGLTSGDWSSYEQYF. The CDR3 bases are TGTGCCAGCTCACTTGGGCTGACTAGCGGGGACTGGAGCTCCTACGAGCAGTACTTC. Using reference TRBV18 and TRBJ2-7 for the parts outside the CDR3, the full variable domain is NAGVMQNPRHLVRRRGQEARLRCSPMKGHSHVYWYRQLPEEGLKFMVYLQKENIIDESGMPKERFSAEFPKEGPSILRIQQVVRGDSAAYFCASSLGLTSGDWSSYEQYFGPGTRLTVT.

The V gene is TRBV27, the J gene TRBJ2-2; tentatively, D is TRBD1 (6 bases). The CDR3 is 16 amino acids. With 2 bases removed from V and 1 base from J, the gap between germline ends came to 11 bases. Germline loops: CDR1 MNHEY, CDR2 SMNVEV (reference sequence). The CDR3 nucleotides read TGTGCCAGCAGTTTAAAGACAGGAGGGAACACCGGGGAGCTGTTTTTT. This encodes CASSLKTGGNTGELFF.